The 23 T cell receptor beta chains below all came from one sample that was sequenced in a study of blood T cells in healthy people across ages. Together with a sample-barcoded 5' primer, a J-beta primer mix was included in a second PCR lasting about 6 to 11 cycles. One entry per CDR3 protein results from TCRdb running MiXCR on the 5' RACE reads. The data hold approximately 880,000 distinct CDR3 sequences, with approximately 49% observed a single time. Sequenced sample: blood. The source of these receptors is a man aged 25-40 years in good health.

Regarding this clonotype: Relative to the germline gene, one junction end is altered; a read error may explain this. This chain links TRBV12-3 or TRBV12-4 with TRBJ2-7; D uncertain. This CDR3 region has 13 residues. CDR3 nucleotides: TGTGTCAGCAGCTACGGACCAAGCTACGAGCAGTACTTC. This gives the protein CVSSYGPSYEQYF.

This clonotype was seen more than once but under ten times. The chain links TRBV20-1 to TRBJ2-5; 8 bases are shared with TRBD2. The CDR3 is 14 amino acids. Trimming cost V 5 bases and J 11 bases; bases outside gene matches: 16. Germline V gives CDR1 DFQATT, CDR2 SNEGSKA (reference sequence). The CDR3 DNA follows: TGCAGTGCTCCTACCCGTTTGGCGGGGGGTGAGCAGTACTTC. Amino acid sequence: CSAPTRLAGGEQYF.

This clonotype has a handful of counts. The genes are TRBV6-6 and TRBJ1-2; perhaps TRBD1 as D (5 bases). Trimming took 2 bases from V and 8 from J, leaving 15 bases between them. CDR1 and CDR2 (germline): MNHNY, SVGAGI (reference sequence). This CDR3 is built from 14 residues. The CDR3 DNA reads TGTGCCAGCAGTTACCGGGGCGCGGCCAGCGGCTACACCTTC. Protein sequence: CASSYRGAASGYTF.

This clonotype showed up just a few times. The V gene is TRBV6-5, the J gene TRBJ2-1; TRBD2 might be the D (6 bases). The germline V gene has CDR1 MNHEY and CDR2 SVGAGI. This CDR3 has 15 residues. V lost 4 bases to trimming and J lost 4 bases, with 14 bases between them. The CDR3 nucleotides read TGTGCCAGCAGTTCCACCCTCCGGGGGTACAATGAGCAGTTCTTC. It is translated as CASSSTLRGYNEQFF.

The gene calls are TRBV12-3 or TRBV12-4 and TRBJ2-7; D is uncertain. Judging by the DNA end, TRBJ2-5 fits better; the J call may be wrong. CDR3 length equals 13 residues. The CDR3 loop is CASSGWAEETQYF. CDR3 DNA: TGTGCCAGCAGCGGGTGGGCAGAAGAGACCCAGTACTTC.

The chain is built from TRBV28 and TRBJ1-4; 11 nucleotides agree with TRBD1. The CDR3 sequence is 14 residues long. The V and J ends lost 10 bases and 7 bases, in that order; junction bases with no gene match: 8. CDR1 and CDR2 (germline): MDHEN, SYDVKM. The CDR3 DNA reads TGTGCCACCCAGGGACAGGGGGAAAGTGAAAAACTGTTTTTT. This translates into CATQGQGESEKLFF.

CDR3 coding DNA: TGCGCCAGCAATACGGGACTGGAGAATTCACCCCTCCACTTT. Protein sequence: CASNTGLENSPLHF. The rearrangement uses TRBV5-1 and TRBJ1-6; TRBD1 might be the D (5 bases). The V gene lost 6 bases and the J gene lost 7 bases, with 14 bases spanning the gap. Per germline, CDR1 SGHRS and CDR2 YFSETQ. This CDR3 has 14 residues.

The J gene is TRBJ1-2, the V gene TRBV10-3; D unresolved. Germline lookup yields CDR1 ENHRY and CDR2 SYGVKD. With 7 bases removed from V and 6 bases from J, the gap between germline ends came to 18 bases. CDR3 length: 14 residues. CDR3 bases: TGTGCCATCACCCGAAACGGTTTAAGCAATGGCTACACCTTC. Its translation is CAITRNGLSNGYTF.

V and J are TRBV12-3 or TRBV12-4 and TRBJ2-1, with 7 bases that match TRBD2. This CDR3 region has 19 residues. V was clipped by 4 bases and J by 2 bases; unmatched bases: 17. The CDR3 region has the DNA TGTGCCAGCAGTTCCCCCCTCTGGGAAAGCGGGATAACCTACAATGAGCAGTTCTTC. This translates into CASSSPLWESGITYNEQFF.

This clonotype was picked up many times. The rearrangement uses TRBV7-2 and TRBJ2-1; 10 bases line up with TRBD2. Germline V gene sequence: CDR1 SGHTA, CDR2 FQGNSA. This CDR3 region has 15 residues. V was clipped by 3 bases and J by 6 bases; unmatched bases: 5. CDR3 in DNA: TGTGCCAGCAGCTTGTTAGCGGGGGGCCTCAATGAGCAGTTCTTC. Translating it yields CASSLLAGGLNEQFF.

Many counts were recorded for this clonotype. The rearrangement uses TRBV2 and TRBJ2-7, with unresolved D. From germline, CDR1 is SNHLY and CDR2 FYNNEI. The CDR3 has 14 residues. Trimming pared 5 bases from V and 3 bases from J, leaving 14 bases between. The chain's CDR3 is CASSKNPGRYEQYF. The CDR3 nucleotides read TGTGCCAGCAGTAAGAATCCAGGACGCTACGAGCAGTACTTC. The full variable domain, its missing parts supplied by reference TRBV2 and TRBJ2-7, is EPEVTQTPSHQVTQMGQEVILRCVPISNHLYFYWYRQILGQKVEFLVSFYNNEISEKSEIFDDQFSVERPDGSNFTLKIRSTKLEDSAMYFCASSKNPGRYEQYFGPGTRLTVT.

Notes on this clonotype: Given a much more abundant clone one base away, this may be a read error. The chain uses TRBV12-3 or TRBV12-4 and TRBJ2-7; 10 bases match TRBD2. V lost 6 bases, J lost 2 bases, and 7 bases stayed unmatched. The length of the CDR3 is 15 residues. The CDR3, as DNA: TGTGCCAGCAGAGAATCTAGCGGGAGCGCCTACGAGCAGTACTTC. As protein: CASRESSGSAYEQYF.

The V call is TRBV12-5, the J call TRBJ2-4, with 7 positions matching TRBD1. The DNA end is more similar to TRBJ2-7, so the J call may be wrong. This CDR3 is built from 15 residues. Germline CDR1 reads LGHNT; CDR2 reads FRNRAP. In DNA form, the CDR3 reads TGTGCTAGTGGTTTGGTACCAGGACAGGCGTACGAGCAGTACTTC. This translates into CASGLVPGQAYEQYF.

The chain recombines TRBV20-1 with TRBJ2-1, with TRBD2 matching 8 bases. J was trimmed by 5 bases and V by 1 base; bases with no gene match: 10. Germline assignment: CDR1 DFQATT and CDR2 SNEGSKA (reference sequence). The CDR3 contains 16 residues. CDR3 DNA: TGCAGTGCTAGAGGGGTCACTAGCGGCTTTGACAATGAGCAGTTCTTC. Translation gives CSARGVTSGFDNEQFF.

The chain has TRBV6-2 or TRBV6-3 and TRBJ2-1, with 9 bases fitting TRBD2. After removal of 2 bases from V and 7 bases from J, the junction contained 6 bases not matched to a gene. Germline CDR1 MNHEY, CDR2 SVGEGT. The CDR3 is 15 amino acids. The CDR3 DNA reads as TGTGCCAGCAGTTACCCAGCGGGGGGACGAAATGAGCAGTTCTTC. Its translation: CASSYPAGGRNEQFF.

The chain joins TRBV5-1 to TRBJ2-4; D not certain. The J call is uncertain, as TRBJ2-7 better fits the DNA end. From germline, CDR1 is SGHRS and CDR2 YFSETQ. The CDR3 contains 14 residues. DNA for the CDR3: TGCGCCAGCAGCTTGGCTCAGGATCCCTACGAGCAGTACTTC. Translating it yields CASSLAQDPYEQYF.

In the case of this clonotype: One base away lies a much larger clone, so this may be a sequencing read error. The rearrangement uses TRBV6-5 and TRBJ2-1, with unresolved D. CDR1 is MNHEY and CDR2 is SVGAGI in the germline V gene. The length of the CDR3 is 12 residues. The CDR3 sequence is CAGSPWVHEQFF. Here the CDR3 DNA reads TGTGCCGGCAGCCCCTGGGTCCATGAGCAGTTCTTC.

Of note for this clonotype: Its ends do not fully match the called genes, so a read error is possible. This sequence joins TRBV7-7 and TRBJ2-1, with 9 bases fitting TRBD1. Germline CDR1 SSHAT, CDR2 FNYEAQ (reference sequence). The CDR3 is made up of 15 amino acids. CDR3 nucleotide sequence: TGTGCTAGCAGCTTAGAAGGACAGGGGCCCAATGAGCAGTCCTTC. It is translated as CASSLEGQGPNEQSF.

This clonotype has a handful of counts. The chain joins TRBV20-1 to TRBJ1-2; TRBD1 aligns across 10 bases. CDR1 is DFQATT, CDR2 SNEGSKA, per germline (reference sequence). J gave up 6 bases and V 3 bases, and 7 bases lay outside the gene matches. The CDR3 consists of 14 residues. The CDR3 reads CSARSTGGLDGYTF. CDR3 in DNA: TGCAGTGCTAGGTCGACAGGGGGCTTAGATGGCTACACCTTC.

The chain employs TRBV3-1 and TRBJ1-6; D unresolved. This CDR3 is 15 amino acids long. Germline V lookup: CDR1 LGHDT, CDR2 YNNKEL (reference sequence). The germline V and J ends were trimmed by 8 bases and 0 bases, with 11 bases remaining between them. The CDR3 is CASGWQDSYNSPLHF. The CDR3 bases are TGTGCCAGCGGATGGCAGGACTCCTATAATTCACCCCTCCACTTT.

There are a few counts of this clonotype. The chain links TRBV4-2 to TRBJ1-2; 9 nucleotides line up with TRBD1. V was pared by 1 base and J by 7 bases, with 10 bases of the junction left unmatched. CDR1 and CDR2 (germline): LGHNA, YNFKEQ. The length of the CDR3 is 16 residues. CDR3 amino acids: CASSQGGTGNLGGYTF. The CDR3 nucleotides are TGTGCCAGCAGCCAAGGGGGGACAGGGAATCTCGGTGGCTACACCTTC.

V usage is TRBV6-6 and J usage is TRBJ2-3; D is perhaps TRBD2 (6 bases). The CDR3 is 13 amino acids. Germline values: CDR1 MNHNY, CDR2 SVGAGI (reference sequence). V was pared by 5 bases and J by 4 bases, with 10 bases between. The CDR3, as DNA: TGTGCCAGCAGTCGACTAGTCGCAGATACGCAGTATTTT. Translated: CASSRLVADTQYF.

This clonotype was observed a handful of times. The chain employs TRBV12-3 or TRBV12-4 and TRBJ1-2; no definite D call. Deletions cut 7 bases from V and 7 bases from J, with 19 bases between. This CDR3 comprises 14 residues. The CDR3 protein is CASTEERAMVGYTF. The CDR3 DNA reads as TGTGCCAGCACAGAGGAGCGCGCGATGGTTGGCTACACCTTC.